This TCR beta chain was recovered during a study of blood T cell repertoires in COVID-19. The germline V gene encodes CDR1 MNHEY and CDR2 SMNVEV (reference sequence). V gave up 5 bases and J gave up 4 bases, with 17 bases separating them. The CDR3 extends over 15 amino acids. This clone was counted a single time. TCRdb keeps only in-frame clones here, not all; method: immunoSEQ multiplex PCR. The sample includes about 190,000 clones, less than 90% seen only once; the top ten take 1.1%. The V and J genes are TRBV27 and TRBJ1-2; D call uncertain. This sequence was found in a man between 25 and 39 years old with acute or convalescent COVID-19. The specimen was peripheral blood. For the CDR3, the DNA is TGTGCCAGCAGTGTCCCGGGAGCTGGGTTCTATGGCTACACCTTC. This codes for CASSVPGAGFYGYTF.